These 31 T cell receptor beta chains came from one sample sequenced in a study of T cell responses to AZD1222 COVID-19 vaccine (dated by TCRdb to the early 2020s). Interpreted using the paper, the time point label stands for: baseline before first vaccination. Libraries were prepared through the immunoSEQ multiplex PCR assay. Here the immuneACCESS table is served through TCRdb, limited to in-frame sequences with V and J called. Missing clones are a known gap in these copies; in checked studies unresolved V genes cover under half, and the rest lacks a known reason. This sample lists about 150,000 clones; about 88% were detected once. Of the sample, approximately 17% is held by the ten largest clones. Sequenced material: peripheral blood, taken on day 0 of AZD1222 vaccination. These receptors came from an adult in good health.

V is TRBV7-9 and J is TRBJ2-2, with unresolved D. The V end lost 2 bases, the J end lost 5 bases, and 9 bases lay between the germline ends. Germline lookup yields CDR1 SEHNR and CDR2 FQNEAQ (reference sequence). The CDR3 length is 14 residues. This CDR3 is CASSLKGGTGELFF. CDR3 nucleotide sequence: TGTGCCAGCAGCTTAAAGGGCGGAACCGGGGAGCTGTTTTTT.

The chain combines TRBV19 with TRBJ2-1, with 12 positions matching TRBD2. V shed 2 bases, J shed 9 bases, and the junction held 5 bases outside the gene matches. Germline V CDR1 and CDR2: LNHDA, SQIVND (reference sequence). The CDR3 sequence is 15 residues long. The CDR3 reads CASSIRLAGVGEQFF. The DNA for the CDR3 is TGTGCCAGTAGTATAAGACTAGCGGGAGTAGGTGAGCAGTTCTTC.

As to this clone: Germline is not matched at one junction end, which may reflect a read error. The chain joins TRBV5-1 to TRBJ2-2; D gene unclear. Per the germline V gene, CDR1 is SGHRS and CDR2 is YFSETQ. The CDR3 totals 12 residues. In nucleotides, the CDR3 is TGCGCCAGCAGCTACAACTCCGGAGAGCTGTTTTTT. Its protein is CASSYNSGELFF.

The chain links TRBV12-3 or TRBV12-4 to TRBJ1-2; 8 bases are a match to TRBD1. V gave up 7 bases and J gave up 8 bases; unmatched junction bases: 9. This CDR3 is built from 13 residues. The CDR3 DNA follows: TGTGCCAGCACCATGCAGGGGGCGTGGGGCTACACCTTC. Translated, it gives CASTMQGAWGYTF.

The V gene is TRBV6-6, the J gene TRBJ1-1; perhaps TRBD1 as D (6 bases). The germline gives CDR1 MNHNY, CDR2 SVGAGI (reference sequence). V was trimmed by 5 bases and J by 4 bases, leaving 17 bases between them. This CDR3 contains 15 residues. The CDR3 bases are TGTGCCAGCAGTGCCCCGAGGGGGGGGAGCACTGAAGCTTTCTTT. Amino acids: CASSAPRGGSTEAFF.

The chain carries TRBV12-5 and TRBJ1-3, with 9 bases aligning to TRBD1. The CDR3 contains 15 residues. The V gene's germline CDR1 is LGHNT and CDR2 FRNRAP. V lost 5 bases and J lost 7; bases outside the gene matches: 9. The CDR3: CASGAGTGWVNTIYF. In DNA, the CDR3 is TGTGCTAGTGGTGCCGGGACAGGGTGGGTGAACACCATATATTTT.

CDR3 protein: CASSFRGTGELFF. DNA of the CDR3: TGTGCCAGCAGTTTCAGGGGCACCGGGGAGCTGTTTTTT. The V and J genes are TRBV27 and TRBJ2-2; D might be TRBD1 (6 bases). The V and J ends lost 3 bases and 4 bases respectively, with 6 bases between them. CDR1 and CDR2 (germline): MNHEY, SMNVEV (reference sequence). The CDR3 length is 13 residues.

This clone occurred a few times. V gene TRBV11-2 combines with J gene TRBJ1-2, with D unclear. The CDR3 sequence is 12 residues long. Trimming took 1 base from V and 6 from J, leaving 6 bases between them. The germline V gene encodes CDR1 SGHAT and CDR2 FQNNGV. The CDR3 region is CASSLVRDGYTF. The CDR3 DNA reads TGTGCCAGCAGCTTAGTTCGGGATGGCTACACCTTC.

The chain links TRBV5-4 to TRBJ2-1; possible D gene TRBD2, 6 bases. This CDR3 region has 16 residues. CDR1 is SGHNT, CDR2 YYREEE, per germline (reference sequence). Trimming left V 4 bases short and J 0 bases short, with 14 bases between. The CDR3 sequence: CASSPEGFRSYNEQFF. CDR3 nucleotides: TGTGCCAGCAGCCCGGAGGGTTTCCGCTCCTACAATGAGCAGTTCTTC. The full variable domain, rest sourced from reference TRBV5-4 and TRBJ2-1, is ETGVTQSPTHLIKTRGQQVTLRCSSQSGHNTVSWYQQALGQGPQFIFQYYREEENGRGNFPPRFSGLQFPNYSSELNVNALELDDSALYLCASSPEGFRSYNEQFFGPGTRLTVL.

The V gene is TRBV19, the J gene TRBJ2-5; D gene ambiguous. Germline V gene sequence: CDR1 LNHDA, CDR2 SQIVND (reference sequence). The CDR3 spans 13 residues. V lost 6 bases and J lost 7, with 15 bases in between. The chain's CDR3 is CASSPDGSRTQYF. The DNA for the CDR3 is TGTGCCAGTAGCCCGGACGGATCAAGGACCCAGTACTTC.

CDR3 sequence (DNA): TGTGCAAGTCGCGCGGAGACAGGCGGTGAGCAGTTCTTC. The encoded protein is CASRAETGGEQFF. This chain uses TRBV12-2 with TRBJ2-1; the table gives TRBD1 as D, unverified against the DNA. TRBV12-2 corresponds to a pseudogene. The length of the CDR3 is 13 residues.

V gene TRBV19 combines with J gene TRBJ1-2, with D hard to call. Per the germline V gene, CDR1 is LNHDA and CDR2 is SQIVND (reference sequence). The CDR3 has 13 residues. Trimming took off 10 bases at V and 0 bases at J, with 12 bases between the two ends. The CDR3 protein is CATLRRSNYGYTF. In DNA, the CDR3 is TGTGCCACCTTGAGGAGGTCTAACTATGGCTACACCTTC.

The rearrangement uses TRBV18 and TRBJ2-1; D is undetermined. Trimming cost V 3 bases and J 10 bases, with 7 bases left between them. The CDR3 runs to 11 residues. The germline CDR1 and CDR2 sequences are KGHSH and LQKENI. CDR3 loop: CASSPAEEQFF. The DNA for the CDR3 is TGTGCCAGCTCACCTGCGGAGGAGCAGTTCTTC.

The V call is TRBV28, the J call TRBJ2-3, with D maybe TRBD2 (6 bases). Germline CDR1 and CDR2: MDHEN and SYDVKM. V lost 3 bases to trimming and J lost 0 bases, with 13 bases between them. The CDR3 is 16 amino acids. CDR3 sequence reads: CASSFWAGSSTDTQYF. Written as DNA, the CDR3 is TGTGCCAGCAGTTTTTGGGCGGGGAGTAGCACAGATACGCAGTATTTT.

This chain joins TRBV9 and TRBJ1-2; D unresolved. The CDR3 totals 13 residues. Germline loops: CDR1 SGDLS, CDR2 YYNGEE. V dropped 3 bases and J dropped 0 bases, with 6 bases sitting between them. The CDR3 protein is CASSAAANYGYTF. In nucleotides, the CDR3 is TGTGCCAGCAGCGCCGCAGCTAACTATGGCTACACCTTC.

The rearrangement links TRBV12-5 to TRBJ1-4, with 7 bases aligning to TRBD1. Looked up from germline, CDR1 is LGHNT and CDR2 is FRNRAP. This CDR3 spans 15 amino acids. The trim removed 6 bases at V and 0 bases at J, leaving 4 bases unmatched. CDR3 DNA sequence: TGTGCTAGTGGACAGGGGCGCTCAACTAATGAAAAACTGTTTTTT. This codes for CASGQGRSTNEKLFF.

The chain combines TRBV2 with TRBJ1-2, with D possibly matching TRBD1 (6 bases). Germline CDR1 is SNHLY and CDR2 is FYNNEI. Between the trimmed V and J ends, which lost 7 bases and 5 bases, there was a span of 14 bases. The CDR3 length is 13 residues. CDR3 in amino acids: CASKVGGGYGYTF. For the CDR3, the DNA is TGTGCCAGCAAGGTGGGGGGCGGGTATGGCTACACCTTC.

The rearrangement links TRBV6-5 to TRBJ1-3, with D perhaps TRBD1 (5 bases). CDR1 is MNHEY and CDR2 is SVGAGI in the germline V gene. Trimming removed 6 bases at V and 0 bases at J, with 12 bases between. CDR3 size: 15 residues. CDR3 in amino acids: CASRRPGSSGNTIYF. CDR3 bases: TGTGCCAGCAGGCGTCCAGGGAGCTCTGGAAACACCATATATTTT.

This clone was seen a single time. The chain is built from TRBV7-9 and TRBJ2-1; 10 bases map to TRBD2. This CDR3 is 15 amino acids long. From germline, CDR1 is SEHNR and CDR2 FQNEAQ (reference sequence). J was trimmed by 7 bases and V by 1 base; bases with no gene match: 4. DNA of the CDR3: TGTGCCAGCAGCTTAGAGCTAGCGGGGGCAAATGAGCAGTTCTTC. This translates into CASSLELAGANEQFF.

The gene calls are TRBV20-1 and TRBJ2-5; D gene ambiguous. Trimming took off 1 base at V and 8 bases at J, with 8 bases between the two ends. Germline assignment: CDR1 DFQATT and CDR2 SNEGSKA (reference sequence). This CDR3 is 11 amino acids long. CDR3 amino acids: CSARVGKTQYF. For the CDR3, the DNA is TGCAGTGCTAGAGTTGGAAAAACCCAGTACTTC.

The V gene is TRBV28, the J gene TRBJ1-2; no firm D call. Trimming cost V 2 bases and J 5 bases, with 18 bases left between them. The CDR3 is 16 residues long. Germline values: CDR1 MDHEN, CDR2 SYDVKM. Written as DNA, the CDR3 is TGTGCCAGCAGTTTAGTGTTCCCGGGCTCTTCTTATGGCTACACCTTC. Residues: CASSLVFPGSSYGYTF.

This chain links TRBV29-1 with TRBJ2-2, with 7 bases fitting TRBD1. The germline V gene encodes CDR1 SQVTM and CDR2 ANQGSEA. The J segment lost 6 bases and the V segment lost 4 bases, leaving 8 bases of the junction unmatched. This CDR3 is 14 amino acids long. The CDR3 nucleotides read TGCAGCGTTGGTCAGGGGGTCTCGTCCGGGGAGCTGTTTTTT. Encoded protein: CSVGQGVSSGELFF.

The CDR3 protein is CSVGGTIKETQYF. CDR3 bases: TGCAGCGTTGGGGGGACAATTAAAGAGACCCAGTACTTC. This chain links TRBV29-1 with TRBJ2-5; a possible D gene is TRBD1 (6 bases). V was pared by 4 bases and J by 3 bases, with 12 bases between. CDR3 size: 13 residues. Germline CDR1 SQVTM, CDR2 ANQGSEA. The whole variable domain, filled in from reference TRBV29-1 and TRBJ2-5, reads SAVISQKPSRDICQRGTSLTIQCQVDSQVTMMFWYRQQPGQSLTLIATANQGSEATYESGFVIDKFPISRPNLTFSTLTVSNMSPEDSSIYLCSVGGTIKETQYFGPGTRLLVL.

The chain is built from TRBV30 and TRBJ2-1; D may be TRBD1 (5 bases). Germline CDR1 is GTSNPN and CDR2 is SVGIG (reference sequence). V was cut by 3 bases and J by 0 bases, with 12 bases left in between. There are 15 residues in the CDR3. The CDR3 here is CAWRGASYSYNEQFF. CDR3 sequence (DNA): TGTGCCTGGAGAGGGGCGAGCTACTCCTACAATGAGCAGTTCTTC.

The V gene is TRBV7-9, the J gene TRBJ2-2; D is unresolved. The length of the CDR3 is 16 residues. Germline-derived CDR1 and CDR2 are SEHNR and FQNEAQ (reference sequence). Between the trimmed V and J ends, which lost 2 bases and 2 bases, there was a span of 12 bases. The CDR3 coding sequence is TGTGCCAGCAGCTTAAGGGCGCAGCTTAACACCGGGGAGCTGTTTTTT. It is translated as CASSLRAQLNTGELFF. Supplemented by reference TRBV7-9 and TRBJ2-2, the full variable domain reads DTGVSQNPRHKITKRGQNVTFRCDPISEHNRLYWYRQTLGQGPEFLTYFQNEAQLEKSRLLSDRFSAERPKGSFSTLEIQRTEQGDSAMYLCASSLRAQLNTGELFFGEGSRLTVL.

V and J are TRBV24-1 and TRBJ2-5, with TRBD1 identical over 11 bases. The J segment lost 4 bases and the V segment lost 4 bases, leaving 4 bases of the junction unmatched. From germline, CDR1 is KGHDR and CDR2 SFDVKD. The CDR3 consists of 15 residues. The CDR3 DNA sequence: TGTGCCACCAGTGAACCCGGGACAGGGGGAGAGACCCAGTACTTC. Translated, it gives CATSEPGTGGETQYF.

The chain combines TRBV12-3 or TRBV12-4 with TRBJ1-1; D not resolved. The CDR3 is 12 residues long. V was cut by 5 bases and J by 1 base, with 5 bases left in between. The CDR3, as DNA: TGTGCCAGCAGTCCTAAGAACACTGAAGCTTTCTTT. Translation gives CASSPKNTEAFF.

As DNA, the CDR3 is TGTGCCAGTAGTTCTCCGGGACAGGGCCCCTATGGCTACACCTTC. It codes for CASSSPGQGPYGYTF. This chain joins TRBV19 and TRBJ1-2; 9 bases agree with TRBD1. Germline V gene sequence: CDR1 LNHDA, CDR2 SQIVND (reference sequence). The CDR3 totals 15 residues. The trim removed 5 bases at V and 4 bases at J, leaving 8 bases unmatched.

The gene calls are TRBV3-1 (or the pseudogene TRBV3-2) and TRBJ2-3; unclear D gene. Trimming cost V 0 bases and J 3 bases, with 13 bases left between them. CDR3 length: 16 amino acids. CDR1 and CDR2 from the germline V gene are LGHDT and YNNKEL (reference sequence). CDR3 region: CASSQDGDPYTDTQYF. CDR3 in DNA: TGTGCCAGCAGCCAAGATGGGGATCCTTATACAGATACGCAGTATTTT.

The rearrangement uses TRBV9 and TRBJ2-3, with 8 positions matching TRBD1. The germline CDR1 and CDR2 sequences are SGDLS and YYNGEE. The CDR3 length is 13 residues. Unmatched junction bases numbered 3, after V lost 4 bases and J lost 5 bases. The CDR3 loop reads CASSFDRGDTQYF. CDR3 DNA: TGTGCCAGCAGCTTTGACAGGGGAGATACGCAGTATTTT.

The chain links TRBV6-5 to TRBJ1-1; D is ambiguous. This CDR3 contains 13 residues. Germline lookup yields CDR1 MNHEY and CDR2 SVGAGI. V was shortened by 1 base and J by 2 bases, with 5 bases between the two germline ends. The CDR3 bases are TGTGCCAGCAGTTACTTATCTAACACTGAAGCTTTCTTT. This codes for CASSYLSNTEAFF.